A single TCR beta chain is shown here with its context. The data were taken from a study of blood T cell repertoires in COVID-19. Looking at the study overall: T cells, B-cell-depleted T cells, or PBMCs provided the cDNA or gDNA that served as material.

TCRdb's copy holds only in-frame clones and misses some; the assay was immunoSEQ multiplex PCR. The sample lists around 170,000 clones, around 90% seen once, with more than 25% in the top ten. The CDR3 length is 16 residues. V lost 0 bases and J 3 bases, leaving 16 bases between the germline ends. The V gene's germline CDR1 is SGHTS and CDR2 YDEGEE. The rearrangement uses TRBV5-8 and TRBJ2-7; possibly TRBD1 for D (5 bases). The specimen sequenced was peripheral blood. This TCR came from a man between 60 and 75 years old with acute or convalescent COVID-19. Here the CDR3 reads CASSLVVTDDFYEQYF. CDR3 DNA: TGTGCCAGCAGCTTGGTAGTGACAGATGACTTCTACGAGCAGTACTTC.